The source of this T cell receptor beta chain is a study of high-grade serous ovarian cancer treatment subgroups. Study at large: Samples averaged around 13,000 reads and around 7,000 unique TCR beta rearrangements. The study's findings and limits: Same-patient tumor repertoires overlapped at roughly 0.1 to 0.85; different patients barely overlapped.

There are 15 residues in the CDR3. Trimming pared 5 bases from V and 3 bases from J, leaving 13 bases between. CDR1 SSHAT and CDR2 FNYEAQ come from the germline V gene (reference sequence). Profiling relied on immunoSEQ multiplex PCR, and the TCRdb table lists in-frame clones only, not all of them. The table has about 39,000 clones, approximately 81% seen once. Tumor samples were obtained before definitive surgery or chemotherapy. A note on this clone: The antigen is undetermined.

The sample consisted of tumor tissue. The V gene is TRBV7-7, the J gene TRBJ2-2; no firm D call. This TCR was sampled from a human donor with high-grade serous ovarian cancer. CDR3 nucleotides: TGTGCCAGCAGCCAGCTCTCGGCGGACACCGGGGAGCTGTTTTTT. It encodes CASSQLSADTGELFF.